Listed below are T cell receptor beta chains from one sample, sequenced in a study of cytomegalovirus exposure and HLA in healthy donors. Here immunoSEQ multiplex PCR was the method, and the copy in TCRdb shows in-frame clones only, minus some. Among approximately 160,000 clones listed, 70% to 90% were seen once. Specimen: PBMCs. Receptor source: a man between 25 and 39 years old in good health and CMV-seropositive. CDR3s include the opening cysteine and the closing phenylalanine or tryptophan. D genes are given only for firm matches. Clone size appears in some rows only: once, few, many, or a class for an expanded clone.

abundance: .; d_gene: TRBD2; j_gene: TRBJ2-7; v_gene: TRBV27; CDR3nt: TGTGCCAGCAGTTTACTAGCGGGGGAGCTTGAGCAGTACTTC; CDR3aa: CASSLLAGELEQYF
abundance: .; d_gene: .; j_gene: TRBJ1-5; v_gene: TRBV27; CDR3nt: TGTGCCAGCAGTTTCACCCCAGGGTCAGGGAATCAGCCCCAGCATTTT; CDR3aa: CASSFTPGSGNQPQHF
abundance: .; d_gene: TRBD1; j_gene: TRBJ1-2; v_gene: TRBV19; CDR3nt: TGTGCCAGTAGTAGGGGGACAGGGGGCTACTATGGCTACACCTTC; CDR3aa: CASSRGTGGYYGYTF
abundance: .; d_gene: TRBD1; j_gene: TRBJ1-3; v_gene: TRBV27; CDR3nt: TGTGCCAGCAGCCCTTCGACAGGGACGGCCGGAAACACCATATATTTT; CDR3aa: CASSPSTGTAGNTIYF
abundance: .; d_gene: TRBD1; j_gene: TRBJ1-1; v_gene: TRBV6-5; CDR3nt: TGTGCCAGCAGTTTGGGACAGCTAAACACTGAAGCTTTCTTT; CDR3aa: CASSLGQLNTEAFF
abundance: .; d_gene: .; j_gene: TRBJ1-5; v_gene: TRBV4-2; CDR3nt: TGTGCCAGCAGCCAGGACCTACAGGGAAGGCCCCAGCATTTT; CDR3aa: CASSQDLQGRPQHF
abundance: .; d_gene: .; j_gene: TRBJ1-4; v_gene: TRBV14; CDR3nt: TGTGCCAGCAGCCATCCCGGGACTAGGGATGAAAAACTGTTTTTT; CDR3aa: CASSHPGTRDEKLFF
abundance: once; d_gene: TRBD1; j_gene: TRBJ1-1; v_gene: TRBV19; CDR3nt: TGTGCCAGTAGGTCCAAACAGGGGTTTGCTGAAGCTTTCTTT; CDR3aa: CASRSKQGFAEAFF
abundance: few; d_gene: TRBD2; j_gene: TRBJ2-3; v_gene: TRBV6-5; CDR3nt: TGTGCCAGCAGTCGGGGGGGCCCGGGAGATACGCAGTATTTT; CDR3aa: CASSRGGPGDTQYF
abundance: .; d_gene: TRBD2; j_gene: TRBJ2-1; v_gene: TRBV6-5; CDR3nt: TGTGCCAGCAGTTACGCGGGGGGGCCTAACAATGAGCAGTTCTTC; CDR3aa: CASSYAGGPNNEQFF
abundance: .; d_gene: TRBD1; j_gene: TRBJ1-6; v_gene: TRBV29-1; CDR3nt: TGCAGCGTCCTGACAGGGACATGGGGTTCACCCCTCCACTTT; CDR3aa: CSVLTGTWGSPLHF
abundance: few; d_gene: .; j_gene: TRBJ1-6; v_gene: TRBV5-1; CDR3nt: TGCGCCAGCAGCGCGGGCCTCAATTCACCCCTCCACTTT; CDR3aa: CASSAGLNSPLHF
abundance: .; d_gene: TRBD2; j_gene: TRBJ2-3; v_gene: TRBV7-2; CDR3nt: TGTGCCAGCAGCTTCTCACCGGGGGGTCCAGATACGCAGTATTTT; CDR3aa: CASSFSPGGPDTQYF
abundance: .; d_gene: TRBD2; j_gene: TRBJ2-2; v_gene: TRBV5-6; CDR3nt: TGTGCCAGCAGCTTGTACGTCGCTAGCGGGGGGGCTAACGGGGAGCTGTTTTTT; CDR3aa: CASSLYVASGGANGELFF
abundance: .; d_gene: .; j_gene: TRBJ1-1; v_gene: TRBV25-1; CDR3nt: TGTGCCAGCAGTGAAAACGGGGAGAACACTGAAGCTTTCTTT; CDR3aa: CASSENGENTEAFF
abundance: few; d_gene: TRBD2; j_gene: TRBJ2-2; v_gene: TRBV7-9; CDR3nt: TGTGCCAGCAGGGGACTAGCGGGGGGGAGCACCGGGGAGCTGTTTTTT; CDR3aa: CASRGLAGGSTGELFF
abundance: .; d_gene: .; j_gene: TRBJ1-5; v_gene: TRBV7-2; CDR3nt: TGTGCCAGCAGCTTGAGGGGACAAACCTTCAATCAGCCCCAGCATTTT; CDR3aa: CASSLRGQTFNQPQHF
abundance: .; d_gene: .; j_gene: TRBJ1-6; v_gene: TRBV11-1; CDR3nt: TGTGCCAGCAGCTTGATACTTAATTCACCCCTCCACTTT; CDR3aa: CASSLILNSPLHF
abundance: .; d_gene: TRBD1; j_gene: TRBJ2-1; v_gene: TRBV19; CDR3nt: TGTGCCAGTAAACCCCTCAGGGGGCGAAATGAGCAGTTCTTC; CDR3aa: CASKPLRGRNEQFF
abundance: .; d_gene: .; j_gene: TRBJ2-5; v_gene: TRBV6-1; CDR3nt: TGTGCCAGCGCCTACAGTAACGCAGAGACCCAGTACTTC; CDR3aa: CASAYSNAETQYF
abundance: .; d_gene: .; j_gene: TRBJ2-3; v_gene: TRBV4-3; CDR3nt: TGCGCCAGCAGCCAAGATGAGAAGGGGGGACAGCTCACAGATACGCAGTATTTT; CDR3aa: CASSQDEKGGQLTDTQYF
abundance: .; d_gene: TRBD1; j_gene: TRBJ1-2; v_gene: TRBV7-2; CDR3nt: TGTGCCAGCAGCTTAAAACCCAGGGGGGACGGCTACACCTTC; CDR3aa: CASSLKPRGDGYTF
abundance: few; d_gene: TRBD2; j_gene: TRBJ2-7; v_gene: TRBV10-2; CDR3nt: TGCGCCAGCAGTGACGGACTAGAGAACGAGCAGTACTTC; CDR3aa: CASSDGLENEQYF
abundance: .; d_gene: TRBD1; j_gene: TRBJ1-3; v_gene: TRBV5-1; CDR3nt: TGCGCCAGCAGCTTGAGCGGGACAGGGACAGGAAACACCATATATTTT; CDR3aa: CASSLSGTGTGNTIYF
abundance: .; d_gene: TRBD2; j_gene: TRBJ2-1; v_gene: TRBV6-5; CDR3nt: TGTGCCAGCAGTTACTCCGGGGCTAGCGGTTACAATGAGCAGTTCTTC; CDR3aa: CASSYSGASGYNEQFF
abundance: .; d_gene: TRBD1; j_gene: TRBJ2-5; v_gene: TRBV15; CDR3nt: TGTGCCACTCGGGACAGACGAGAGACCCAGTACTTC; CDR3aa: CATRDRRETQYF
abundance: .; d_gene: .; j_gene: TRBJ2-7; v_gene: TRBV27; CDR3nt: TGTGCCAGCAGTTTTAACAGGGCGAGCGAGCAGTACTTC; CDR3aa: CASSFNRASEQYF
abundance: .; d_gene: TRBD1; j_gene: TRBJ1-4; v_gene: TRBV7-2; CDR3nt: TGTGCCAGCAGGACGGGGACAGGGGACGAAAAACTGTTTTTT; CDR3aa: CASRTGTGDEKLFF
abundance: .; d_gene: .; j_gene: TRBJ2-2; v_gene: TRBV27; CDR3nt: TGTGCCAGCAGTTTAGTGGGGCCTTACACCGGGGAGCTGTTTTTT; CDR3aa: CASSLVGPYTGELFF
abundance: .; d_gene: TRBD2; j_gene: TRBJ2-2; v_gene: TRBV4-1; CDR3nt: TGCGCCAGCAGCCTCCTCCGGGGGGCCGGGGAGCTGTTTTTT; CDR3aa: CASSLLRGAGELFF
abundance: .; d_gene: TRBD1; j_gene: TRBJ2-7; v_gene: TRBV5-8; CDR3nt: TGTGCCAGCAGCCGAGTAATCGGACAGGGGGCCGAGCAGTACTTC; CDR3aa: CASSRVIGQGAEQYF
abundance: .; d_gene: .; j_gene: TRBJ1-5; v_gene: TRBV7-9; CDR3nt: TGTGCCAGCAGCTTAGATCAGGATAGCAATCAGCCCCAGCATTTT; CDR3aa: CASSLDQDSNQPQHF
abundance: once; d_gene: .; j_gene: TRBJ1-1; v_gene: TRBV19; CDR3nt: TGTGCCAGTAGTATGGGGCCAGAGGACACTGAAGCTTTCTTT; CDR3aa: CASSMGPEDTEAFF
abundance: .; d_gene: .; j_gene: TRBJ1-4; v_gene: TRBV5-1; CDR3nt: TGCGCCAGCAGCTTGGGAGGAAGCGAGGTGGAAAAACTGTTTTTT; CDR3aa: CASSLGGSEVEKLFF
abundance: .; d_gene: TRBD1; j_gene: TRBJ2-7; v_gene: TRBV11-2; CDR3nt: TGTGCCAGCAGCCCGACAAGGGACAGAGGCTTCTACGAGCAGTACTTC; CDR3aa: CASSPTRDRGFYEQYF
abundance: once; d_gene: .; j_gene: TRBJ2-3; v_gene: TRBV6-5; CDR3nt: TGTGCCAGCAGTTACTCTCGGGGGGCTAGCACAGATACGCAGTATTTT; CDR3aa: CASSYSRGASTDTQYF
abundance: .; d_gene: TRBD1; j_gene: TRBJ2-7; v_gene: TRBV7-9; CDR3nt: TGTGCCAGCAGCGCCCGGGACAGGGTGCCCTACGAGCAGTACTTC; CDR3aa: CASSARDRVPYEQYF
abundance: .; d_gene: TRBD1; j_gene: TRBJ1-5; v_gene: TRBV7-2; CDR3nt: TGTGCCAGCAGCGCCGGGACAGGGGGTTATCAGCCCCAGCATTTT; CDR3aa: CASSAGTGGYQPQHF
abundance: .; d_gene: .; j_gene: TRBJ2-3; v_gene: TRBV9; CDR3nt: TGTGCCAGCAGCGTAGCAGACAGGCTTAACTTTGCAGATACGCAGTATTTT; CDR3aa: CASSVADRLNFADTQYF
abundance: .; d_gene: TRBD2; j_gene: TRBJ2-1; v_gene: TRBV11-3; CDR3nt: TGTGCCAGCAGCACGGGACTAGTGCAGTTCTTC; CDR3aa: CASSTGLVQFF
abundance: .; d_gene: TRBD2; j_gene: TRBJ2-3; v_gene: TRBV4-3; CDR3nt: TGCGCCAGCAGCTTACTCTCCCGGACTAGCGGGGGGGATACGCAGTATTTT; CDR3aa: CASSLLSRTSGGDTQYF
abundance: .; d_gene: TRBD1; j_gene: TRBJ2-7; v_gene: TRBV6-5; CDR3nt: TGTGCCAGCACCTCGGCGGACAGGGTGAACGAGCAGTACTTC; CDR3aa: CASTSADRVNEQYF
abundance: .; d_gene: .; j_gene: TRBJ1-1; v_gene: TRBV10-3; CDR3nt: TGTGCCATCAGACGCAATACAGCGAACACTGAAGCTTTCTTT; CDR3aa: CAIRRNTANTEAFF
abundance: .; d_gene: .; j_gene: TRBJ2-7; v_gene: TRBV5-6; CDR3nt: TGTGCCAGCAGCCCAGACAGTACATACGAGCAGTACTTC; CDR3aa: CASSPDSTYEQYF
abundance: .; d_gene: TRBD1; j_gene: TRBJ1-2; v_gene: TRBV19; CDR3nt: TGTGCCAGTAGTAGCGGGAAGGGGGCTTCACCTGGCTACACCTTC; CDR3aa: CASSSGKGASPGYTF
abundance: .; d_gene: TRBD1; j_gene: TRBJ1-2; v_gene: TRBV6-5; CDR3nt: TGTGCCAGCAGTTACGGCAGGGGGCGAAACTATGGCTACACCTTC; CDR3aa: CASSYGRGRNYGYTF